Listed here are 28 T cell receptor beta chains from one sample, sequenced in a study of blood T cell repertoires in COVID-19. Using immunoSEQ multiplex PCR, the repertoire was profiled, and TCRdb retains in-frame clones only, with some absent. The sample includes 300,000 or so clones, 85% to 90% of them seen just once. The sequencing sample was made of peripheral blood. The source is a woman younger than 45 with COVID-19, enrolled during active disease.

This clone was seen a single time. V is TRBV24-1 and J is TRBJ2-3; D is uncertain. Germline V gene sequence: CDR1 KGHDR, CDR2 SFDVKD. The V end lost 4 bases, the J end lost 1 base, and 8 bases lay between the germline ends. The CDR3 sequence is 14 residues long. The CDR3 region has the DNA TGTGCCACCAGTGACAGCGCCCGCACAGATACGCAGTATTTT. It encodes CATSDSARTDTQYF.

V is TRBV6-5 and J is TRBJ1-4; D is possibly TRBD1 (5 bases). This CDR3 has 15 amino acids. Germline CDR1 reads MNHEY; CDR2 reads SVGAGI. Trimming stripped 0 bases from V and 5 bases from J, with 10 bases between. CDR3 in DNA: TGTGCCAGCAGTTACTCGGGAGGACAAAATGAAAAACTGTTTTTT. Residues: CASSYSGGQNEKLFF.

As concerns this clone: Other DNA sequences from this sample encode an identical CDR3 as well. The CDR3 DNA reads TGTGCCAGCAGCCCGACAGGTAGCACTGAAGCTTTCTTT. Its protein product is CASSPTGSTEAFF. The V and J genes are TRBV6-5 and TRBJ1-1; weak D call: TRBD1 (6 bases). CDR3 size: 13 residues. CDR1 and CDR2 (germline): MNHEY, SVGAGI. Trimming took 6 bases from V and 4 from J, leaving 12 bases between them.

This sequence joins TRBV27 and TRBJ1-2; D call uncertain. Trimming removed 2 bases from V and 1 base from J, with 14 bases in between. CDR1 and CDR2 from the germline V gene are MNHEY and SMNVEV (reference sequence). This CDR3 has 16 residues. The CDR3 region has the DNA TGTGCCAGCAGTTTACTACCAGGATCTCTTAACTATGGCTACACCTTC. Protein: CASSLLPGSLNYGYTF.

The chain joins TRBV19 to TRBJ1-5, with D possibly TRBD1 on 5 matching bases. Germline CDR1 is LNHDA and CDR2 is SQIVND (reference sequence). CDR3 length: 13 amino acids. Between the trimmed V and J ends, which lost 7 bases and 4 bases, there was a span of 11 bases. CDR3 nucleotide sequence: TGTGCCAGTACGGCAGGGCGGAATCAGCCCCAGCATTTT. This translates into CASTAGRNQPQHF.

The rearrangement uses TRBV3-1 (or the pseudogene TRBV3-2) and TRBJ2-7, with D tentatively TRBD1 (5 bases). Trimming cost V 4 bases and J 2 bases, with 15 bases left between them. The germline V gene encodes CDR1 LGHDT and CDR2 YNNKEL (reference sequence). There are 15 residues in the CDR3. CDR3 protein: CASSPNRQSAYEQYF. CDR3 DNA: TGTGCCAGCAGCCCTAACAGACAGTCCGCCTACGAGCAGTACTTC.

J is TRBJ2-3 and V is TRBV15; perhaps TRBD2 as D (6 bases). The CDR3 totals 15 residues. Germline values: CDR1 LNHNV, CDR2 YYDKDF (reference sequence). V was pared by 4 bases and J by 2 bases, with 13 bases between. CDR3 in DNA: TGTGCCACCAGCATGAATAGCGGACCCACAGATACGCAGTATTTT. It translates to CATSMNSGPTDTQYF.

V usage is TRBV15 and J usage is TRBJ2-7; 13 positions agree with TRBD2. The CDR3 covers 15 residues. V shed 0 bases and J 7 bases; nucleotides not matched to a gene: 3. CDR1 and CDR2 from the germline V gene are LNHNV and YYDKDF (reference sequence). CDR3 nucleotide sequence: TGTGCCACCAGCAGAGAACTAGCGGGAGGGCGTGAGCAGTACTTC. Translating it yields CATSRELAGGREQYF.

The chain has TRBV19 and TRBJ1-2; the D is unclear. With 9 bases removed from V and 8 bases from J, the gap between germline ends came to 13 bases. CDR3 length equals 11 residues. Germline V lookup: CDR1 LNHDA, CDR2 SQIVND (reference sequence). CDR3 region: CASTDAYGYTF. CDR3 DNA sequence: TGTGCCAGCACAGACGCCTACGGCTACACCTTC.

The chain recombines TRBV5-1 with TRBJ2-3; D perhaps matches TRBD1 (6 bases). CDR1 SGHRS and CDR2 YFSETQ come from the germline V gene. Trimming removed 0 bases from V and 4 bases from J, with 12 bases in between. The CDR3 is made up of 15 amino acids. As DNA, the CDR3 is TGCGCCAGCAGCTTGGAGGGGGAAGGTCCAGATACGCAGTATTTT. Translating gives CASSLEGEGPDTQYF.

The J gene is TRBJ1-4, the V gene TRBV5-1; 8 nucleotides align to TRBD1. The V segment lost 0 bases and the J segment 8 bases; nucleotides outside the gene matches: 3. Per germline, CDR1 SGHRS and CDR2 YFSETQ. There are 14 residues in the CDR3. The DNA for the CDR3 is TGCGCCAGCAGCTTGGGGACAGGGCGCGAAAAACTGTTTTTT. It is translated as CASSLGTGREKLFF.

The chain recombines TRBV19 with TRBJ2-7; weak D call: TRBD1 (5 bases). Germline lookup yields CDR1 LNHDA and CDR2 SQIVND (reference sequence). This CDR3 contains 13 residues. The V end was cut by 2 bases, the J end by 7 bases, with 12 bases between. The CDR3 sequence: CASSISTGHEQYF. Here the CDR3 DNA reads TGTGCCAGTAGTATAAGCACAGGACATGAGCAGTACTTC.

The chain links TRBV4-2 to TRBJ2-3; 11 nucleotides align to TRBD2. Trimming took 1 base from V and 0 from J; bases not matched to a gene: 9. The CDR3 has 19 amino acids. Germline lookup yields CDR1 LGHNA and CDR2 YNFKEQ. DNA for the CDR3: TGTGCCAGCAGCCAAGCGAAAGGGAGGACTAGCGGGAGCACAGATACGCAGTATTTT. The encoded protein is CASSQAKGRTSGSTDTQYF.

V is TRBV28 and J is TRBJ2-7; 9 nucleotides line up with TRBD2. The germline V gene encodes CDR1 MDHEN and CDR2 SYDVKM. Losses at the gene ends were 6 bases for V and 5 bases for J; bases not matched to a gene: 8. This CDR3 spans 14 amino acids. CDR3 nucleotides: TGTGCCAGCAGCCGACTAGCGGCCGGAGACGAGCAGTACTTC. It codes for CASSRLAAGDEQYF.

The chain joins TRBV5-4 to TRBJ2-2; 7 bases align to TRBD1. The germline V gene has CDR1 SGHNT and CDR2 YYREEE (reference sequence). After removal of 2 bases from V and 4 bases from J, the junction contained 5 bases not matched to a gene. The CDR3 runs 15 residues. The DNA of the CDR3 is TGTGCCAGCAGCTTTCGGGCAGGGGGCACCGGGGAGCTGTTTTTT. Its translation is CASSFRAGGTGELFF.

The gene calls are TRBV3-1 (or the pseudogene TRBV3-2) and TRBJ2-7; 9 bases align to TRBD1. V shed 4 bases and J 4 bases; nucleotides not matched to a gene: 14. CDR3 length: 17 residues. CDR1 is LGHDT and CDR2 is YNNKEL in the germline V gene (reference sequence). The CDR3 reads CASSPNRRTGALYEQYF. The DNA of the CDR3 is TGTGCCAGCAGCCCCAACCGCAGGACAGGGGCCCTATACGAGCAGTACTTC.

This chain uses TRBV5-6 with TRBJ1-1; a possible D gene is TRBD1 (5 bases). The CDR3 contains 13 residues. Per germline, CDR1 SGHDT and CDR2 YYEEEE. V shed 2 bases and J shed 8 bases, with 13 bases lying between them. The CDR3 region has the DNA TGTGCCAGCAGCTTACCGGGACTGGGAGAAGCTTTCTTT. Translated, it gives CASSLPGLGEAFF.

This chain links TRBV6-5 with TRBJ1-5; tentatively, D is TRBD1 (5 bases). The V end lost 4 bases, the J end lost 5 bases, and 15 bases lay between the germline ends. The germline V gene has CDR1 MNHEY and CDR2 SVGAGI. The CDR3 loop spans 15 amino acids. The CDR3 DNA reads TGTGCCAGCAGTTGGAGGGGAGGTGAGGATCAGCCCCAGCATTTT. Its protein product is CASSWRGGEDQPQHF.

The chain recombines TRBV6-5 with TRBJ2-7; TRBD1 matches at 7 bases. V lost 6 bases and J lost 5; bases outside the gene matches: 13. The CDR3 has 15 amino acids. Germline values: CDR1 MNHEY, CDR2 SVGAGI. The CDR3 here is CASRIIRDQGDEQYF. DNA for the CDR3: TGTGCCAGCAGGATTATCCGGGACCAGGGGGACGAGCAGTACTTC.

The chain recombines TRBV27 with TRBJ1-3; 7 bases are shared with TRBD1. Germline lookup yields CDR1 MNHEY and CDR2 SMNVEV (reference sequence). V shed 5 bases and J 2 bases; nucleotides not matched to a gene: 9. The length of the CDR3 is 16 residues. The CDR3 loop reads CASSPTRQGAGNTIYF. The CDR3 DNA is TGTGCCAGCAGTCCAACCCGACAGGGCGCTGGAAACACCATATATTTT.

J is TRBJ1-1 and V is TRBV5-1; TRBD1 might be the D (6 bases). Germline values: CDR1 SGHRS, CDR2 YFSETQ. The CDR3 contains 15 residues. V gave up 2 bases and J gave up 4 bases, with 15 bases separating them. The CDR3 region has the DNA TGCGCCAGCAGCTTCCAGGGGCTGTATGGCACTGAAGCTTTCTTT. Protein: CASSFQGLYGTEAFF.

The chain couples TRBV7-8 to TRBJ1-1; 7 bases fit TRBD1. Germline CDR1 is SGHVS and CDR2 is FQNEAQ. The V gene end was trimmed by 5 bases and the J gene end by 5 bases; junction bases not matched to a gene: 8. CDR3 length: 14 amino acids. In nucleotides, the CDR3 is TGTGCCAGCAGCCTCAGACAGGGAAATACTGAAGCTTTCTTT. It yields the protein CASSLRQGNTEAFF. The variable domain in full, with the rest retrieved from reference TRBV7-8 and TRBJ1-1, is GAGVSQSPRYKVAKRGQDVALRCDPISGHVSLFWYQQALGQGPEFLTYFQNEAQLDKSGLPSDRFFAERPEGSVSTLKIQRTQQEDSAVYLCASSLRQGNTEAFFGQGTRLTVV.

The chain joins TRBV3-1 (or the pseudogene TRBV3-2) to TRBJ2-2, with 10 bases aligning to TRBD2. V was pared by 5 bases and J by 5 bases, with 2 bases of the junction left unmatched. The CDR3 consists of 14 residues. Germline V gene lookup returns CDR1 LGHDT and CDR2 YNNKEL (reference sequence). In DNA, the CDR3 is TGTGCCAGCAGCATAGCGGGAGGTACCGGGGAGCTGTTTTTT. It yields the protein CASSIAGGTGELFF.

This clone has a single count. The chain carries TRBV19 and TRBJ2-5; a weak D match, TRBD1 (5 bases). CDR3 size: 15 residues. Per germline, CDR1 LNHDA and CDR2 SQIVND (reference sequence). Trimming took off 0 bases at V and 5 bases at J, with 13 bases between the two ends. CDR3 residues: CASSIDLEGAETQYF. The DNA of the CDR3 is TGTGCCAGTAGTATAGATCTTGAAGGGGCGGAGACCCAGTACTTC.

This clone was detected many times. The CDR3 nucleotides read TGTGCCAGCAGCAACACAGGGATGAGGACTGAAGCTTTCTTT. Translation: CASSNTGMRTEAFF. The rearrangement joins TRBV4-2 to TRBJ1-1; weak D call: TRBD1 (6 bases). The CDR3 spans 14 residues. Trimming removed 5 bases at V and 5 bases at J, with 15 bases between. From germline, CDR1 is LGHNA and CDR2 YNFKEQ.

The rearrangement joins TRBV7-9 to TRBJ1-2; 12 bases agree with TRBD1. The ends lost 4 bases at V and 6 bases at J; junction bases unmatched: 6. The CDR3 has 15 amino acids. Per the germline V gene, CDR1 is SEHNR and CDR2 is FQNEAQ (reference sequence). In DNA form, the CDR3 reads TGTGCCAGCAGCTCCGGGACAGGGGGCGAGAATGGCTACACCTTC. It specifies CASSSGTGGENGYTF.

CDR3 residues: CATTENTEAFF. The CDR3 nucleotides are TGTGCCACAACAGAGAACACTGAAGCTTTCTTT. This chain links TRBV10-3 with TRBJ1-1; D remains ambiguous. Trimming took off 10 bases at V and 1 base at J, with 7 bases between the two ends. Germline-derived CDR1 and CDR2 are ENHRY and SYGVKD. The CDR3 consists of 11 residues.

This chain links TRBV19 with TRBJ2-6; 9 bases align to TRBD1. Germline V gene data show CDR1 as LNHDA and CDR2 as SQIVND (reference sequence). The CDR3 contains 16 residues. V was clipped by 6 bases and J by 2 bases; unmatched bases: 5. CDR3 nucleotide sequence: TGTGCCAGTAGGAGGACAGGGGAGGCTGGGGCCAACGTCCTGACTTTC. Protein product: CASRRTGEAGANVLTF.